This T cell receptor beta chain was obtained from a study of beta chain features in type 1 diabetes. The ends were cut back, 7 bases at V and 0 bases at J, with 9 bases in the middle. CDR3 length equals 13 residues. The germline V gene has CDR1 MNHEY and CDR2 SVGAGI. This clone was observed a handful of times. Its antigen is not identified. Study-level points and caveats: Here, the possible influence of HLA type (on TCRB rearrangement) remained unresolved. The naive, central memory and Treg TCRB repertoires of patients appeared to be more similar to one another than those of healthy donors. For Type 1 diabetes patients, all four CD4+ subsets carried TCRB CDR3s that were moderately but significantly shorter.

Every bit of the isolated RNA underwent reverse transcription, so sequencing read expressed TCRB transcripts. Naive, central memory and regulatory T cell samples came to a mean of roughly 4 million reads. Measured with immunoSEQ multiplex PCR; TCRdb has only the in-frame clones, and not every one. Seen here are about 270,000 clones, 13% to 15% observed once, and the top ten hold around 0.016%. The specimen sequenced was naive CD4+ T cells from blood. The chain recombines TRBV6-5 with TRBJ2-5, with D maybe TRBD1 (6 bases). This receptor was taken from a man aged 30-40 years with type 1 diabetes. Written as DNA, the CDR3 is TGTGCCAGCACCGACAGGTACCAAGAGACCCAGTACTTC. This translates into CASTDRYQETQYF.